This TCR beta chain is drawn from a study of T cells after yellow fever vaccination. Study results and caveats: Weaker, the secondary response had a peak occurring faster, on day 5 versus 15.

There are 15 residues in the CDR3. J was trimmed by 5 bases and V by 5 bases; bases with no gene match: 9. The V gene's germline CDR1 is DFQATT and CDR2 SNEGSKA (reference sequence). Ten or more counts support this clonotype. Its target is not known. Template switching by 5'RACE produced TCR cDNA, adding a universal primer site and UMIs. TCRdb re-analysed the 5' RACE reads in MiXCR, keeping a single row per CDR3 protein. The sample holds under 250,000 distinct CDR3 sequences, 6.9% seen once. This material consisted of CD4+ T cells sorted from PBMCs, taken 15 days after the yellow fever booster vaccination. This chain joins TRBV20-1 and TRBJ2-7, with 13 bases identical to TRBD2. The receptor comes from a man aged 25 to 45 who received the YFV17D yellow fever vaccine. CDR3 sequence: CSASIRTSGSHEQYF. The CDR3 DNA reads TGCAGTGCTTCAATTCGGACTAGCGGGAGTCACGAGCAGTACTTC.